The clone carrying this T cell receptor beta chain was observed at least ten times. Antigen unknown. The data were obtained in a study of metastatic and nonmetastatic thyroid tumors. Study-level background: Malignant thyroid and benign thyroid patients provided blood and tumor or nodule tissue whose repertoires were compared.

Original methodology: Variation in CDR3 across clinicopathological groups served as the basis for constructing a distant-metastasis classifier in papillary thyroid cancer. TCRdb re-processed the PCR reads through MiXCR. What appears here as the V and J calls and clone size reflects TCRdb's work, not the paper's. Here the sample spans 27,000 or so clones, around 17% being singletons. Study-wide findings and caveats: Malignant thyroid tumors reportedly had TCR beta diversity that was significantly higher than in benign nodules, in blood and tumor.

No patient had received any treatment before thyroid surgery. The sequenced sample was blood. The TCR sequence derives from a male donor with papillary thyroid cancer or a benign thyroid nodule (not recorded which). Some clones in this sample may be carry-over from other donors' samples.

CDR3 amino acids: CASSLAERSYEQYF. The CDR3 DNA reads as TGTGCCAGTAGTCTAGCGGAACGCTCCTACGAGCAGTACTTC. This rearrangement joins TRBV19 to TRBJ2-7; TRBD2 matches at 7 bases. Germline V CDR1 and CDR2: LNHDA, SQIVND (reference sequence). The CDR3 consists of 14 residues. Trimming took 5 bases from V and 0 from J; bases not matched to a gene: 4.